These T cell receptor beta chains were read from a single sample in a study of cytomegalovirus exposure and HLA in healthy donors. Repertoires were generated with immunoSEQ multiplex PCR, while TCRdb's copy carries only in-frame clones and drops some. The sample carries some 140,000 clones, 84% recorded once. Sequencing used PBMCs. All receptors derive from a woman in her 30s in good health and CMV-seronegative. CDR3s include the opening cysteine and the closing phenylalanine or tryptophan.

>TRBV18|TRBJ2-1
CASSPRTGEGGEQFF
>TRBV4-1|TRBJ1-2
CASSQVSPWRVHGYTF
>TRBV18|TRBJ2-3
CASSPFEGLTTDTQYF
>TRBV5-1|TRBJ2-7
CASSLLGTGQDEQYF
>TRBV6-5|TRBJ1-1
CASSLRTGNTEAFF
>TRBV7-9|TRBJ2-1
CASSLDSWEQFF
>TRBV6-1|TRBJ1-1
CASSRTRGWTEAFF
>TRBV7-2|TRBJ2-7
CASSLDRFTTQQYF
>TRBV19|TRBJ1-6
CASSTGTGRAPLHF
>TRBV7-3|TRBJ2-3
CASSLGPAGGSTDTQYF
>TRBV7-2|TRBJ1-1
CASSSQANTEAFF
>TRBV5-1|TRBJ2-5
CASSLTGQEETQYF
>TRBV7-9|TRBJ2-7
CASSGVGQGNEQYF
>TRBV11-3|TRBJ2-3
CASSSSPDTQYF
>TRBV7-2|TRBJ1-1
CASSLAWWQGEAFF
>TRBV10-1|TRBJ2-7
CASSESFGQAYEQYF
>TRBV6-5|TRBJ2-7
CASSRRGEQYF
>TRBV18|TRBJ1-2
CASSPPSTGANYGYTF
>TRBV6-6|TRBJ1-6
CASSPGQGYNSPLHF
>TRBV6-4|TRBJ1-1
CASSASMNTEAFF
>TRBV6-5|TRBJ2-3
CASSYSNLAGDTQYF
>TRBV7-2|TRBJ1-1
CASSFLSGSSEAFF
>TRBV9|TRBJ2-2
CASSETGSYAGELFF
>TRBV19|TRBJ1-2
CASSTNRGSGGYTF
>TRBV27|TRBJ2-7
CASSSRTNYEQYF
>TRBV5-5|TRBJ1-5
CASSLEDRGYQPQHF
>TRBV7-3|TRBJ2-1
CASSLDASGNYNEQFF
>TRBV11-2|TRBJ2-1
CASAWDRGLTYEQFF
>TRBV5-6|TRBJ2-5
CASGRLAGGEETQYF
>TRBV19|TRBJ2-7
CASSRQGTYEQYF
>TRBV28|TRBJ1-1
CASSPWRAGATEAFF
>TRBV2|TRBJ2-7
CASSELGLAGEEQYF
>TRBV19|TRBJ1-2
CAGRRDSYGYTF
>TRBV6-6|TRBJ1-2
CASSYSHQTGSYTF
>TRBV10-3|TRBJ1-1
CAIKSWEGGTEAFF
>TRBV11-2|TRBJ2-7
CASSRGADEQYF
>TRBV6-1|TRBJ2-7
CASGSDKGAYEQYF
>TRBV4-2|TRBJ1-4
CASSQEIHGGGTTNEKLFF
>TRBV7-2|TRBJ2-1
CASSLDRTGDNEQFF
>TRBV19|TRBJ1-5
CASSRGVGLPQPQHF
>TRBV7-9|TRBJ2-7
CASSSKLGQTYEQYF
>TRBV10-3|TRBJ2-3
CATSGGTDTQYF
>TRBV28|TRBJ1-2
CASSRGDQGGYTF
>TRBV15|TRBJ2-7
CATSSNRGGQDPYEQYF
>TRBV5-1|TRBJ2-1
CASSPGWDTKFF
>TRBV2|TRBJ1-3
CASKTQRQGTIYF
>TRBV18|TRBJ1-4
CASSPPRLKGGEKLFF
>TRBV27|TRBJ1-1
CASSISGNTEAFF
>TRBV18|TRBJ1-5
CASSRGGIEAQHF
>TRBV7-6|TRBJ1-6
CASSQRGGDNSPLHF
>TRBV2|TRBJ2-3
CASRPRQQGADTQYF
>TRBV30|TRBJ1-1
CAWSVKGVNTEAFF
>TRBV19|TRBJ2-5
CASSPTVKSVETQYF